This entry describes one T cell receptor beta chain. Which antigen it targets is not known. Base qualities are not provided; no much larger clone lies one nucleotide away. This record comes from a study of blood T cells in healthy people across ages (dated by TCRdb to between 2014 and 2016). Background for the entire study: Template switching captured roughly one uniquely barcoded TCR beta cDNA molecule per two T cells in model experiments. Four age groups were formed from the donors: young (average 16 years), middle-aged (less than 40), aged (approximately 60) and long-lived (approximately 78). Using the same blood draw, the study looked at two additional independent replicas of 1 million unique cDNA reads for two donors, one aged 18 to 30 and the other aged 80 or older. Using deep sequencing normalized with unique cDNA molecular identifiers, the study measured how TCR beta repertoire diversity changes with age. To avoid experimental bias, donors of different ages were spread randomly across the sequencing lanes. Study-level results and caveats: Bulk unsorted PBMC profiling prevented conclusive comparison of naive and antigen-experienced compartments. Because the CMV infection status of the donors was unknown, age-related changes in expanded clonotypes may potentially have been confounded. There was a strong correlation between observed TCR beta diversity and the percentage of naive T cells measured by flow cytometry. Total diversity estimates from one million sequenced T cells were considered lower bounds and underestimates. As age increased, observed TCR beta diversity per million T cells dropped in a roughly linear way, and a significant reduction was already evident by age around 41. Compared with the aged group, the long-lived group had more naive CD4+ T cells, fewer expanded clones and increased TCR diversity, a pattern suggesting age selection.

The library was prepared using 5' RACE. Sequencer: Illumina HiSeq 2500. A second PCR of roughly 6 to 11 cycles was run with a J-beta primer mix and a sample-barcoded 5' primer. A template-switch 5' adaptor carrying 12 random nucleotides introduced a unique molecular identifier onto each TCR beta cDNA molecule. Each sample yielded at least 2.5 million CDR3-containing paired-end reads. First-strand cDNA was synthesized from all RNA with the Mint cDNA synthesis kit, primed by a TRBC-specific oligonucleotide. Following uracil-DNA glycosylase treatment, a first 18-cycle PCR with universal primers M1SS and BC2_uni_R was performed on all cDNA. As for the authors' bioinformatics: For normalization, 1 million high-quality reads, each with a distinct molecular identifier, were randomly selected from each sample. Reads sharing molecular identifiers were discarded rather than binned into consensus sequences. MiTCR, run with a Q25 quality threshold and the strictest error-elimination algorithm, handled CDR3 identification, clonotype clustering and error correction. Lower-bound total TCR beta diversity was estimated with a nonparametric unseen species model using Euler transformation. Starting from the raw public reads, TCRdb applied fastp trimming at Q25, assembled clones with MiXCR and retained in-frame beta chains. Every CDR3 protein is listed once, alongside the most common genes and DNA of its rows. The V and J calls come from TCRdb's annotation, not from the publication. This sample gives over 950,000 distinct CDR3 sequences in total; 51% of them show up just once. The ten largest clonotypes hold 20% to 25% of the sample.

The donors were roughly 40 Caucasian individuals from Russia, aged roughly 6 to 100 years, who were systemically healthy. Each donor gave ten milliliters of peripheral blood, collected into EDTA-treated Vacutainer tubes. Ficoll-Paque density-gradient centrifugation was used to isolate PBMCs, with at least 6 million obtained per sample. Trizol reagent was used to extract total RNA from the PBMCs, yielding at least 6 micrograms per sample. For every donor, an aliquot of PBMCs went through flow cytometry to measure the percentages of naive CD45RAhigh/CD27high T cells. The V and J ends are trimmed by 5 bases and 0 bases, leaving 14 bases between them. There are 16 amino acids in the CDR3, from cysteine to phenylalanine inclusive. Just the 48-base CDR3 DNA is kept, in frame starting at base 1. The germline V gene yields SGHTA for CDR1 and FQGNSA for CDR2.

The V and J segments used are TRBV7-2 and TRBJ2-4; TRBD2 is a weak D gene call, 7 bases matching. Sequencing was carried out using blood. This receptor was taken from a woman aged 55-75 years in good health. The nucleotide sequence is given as TGTGCCAGCAGCCCTGAGGGGGGGCTAGCCAAAAACATTCAGTACTTC. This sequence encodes CASSPEGGLAKNIQYF.